A single sample is the source of the 19 T cell receptor beta chains below, sequenced in a study of radiation and T cells in renal cell carcinoma. Treatment denoted: 15 Gy SBRT to primary tumor, nephrectomy 4 weeks later. The protocol was immunoSEQ multiplex PCR, while the TCRdb copy is restricted to in-frame clones and leaves out a portion. The sample carries around 15,000 clones, under 70% recorded once. The sample in question was tumor tissue, obtained from a patient whose treatment included radiotherapy and nephrectomy. These TCRs come from an older woman with renal cell carcinoma.

This clone was found a few times. V usage is TRBV7-9 and J usage is TRBJ1-1, with TRBD1 identical over 8 bases. V shed 5 bases, J shed 1 base, and the junction held 9 bases outside the gene matches. This CDR3 contains 16 residues. Germline CDR1 and CDR2: SEHNR and FQNEAQ (reference sequence). CDR3 sequence (DNA): TGTGCCAGCAGCCCACGAGGGACAGGCTCGAACACTGAAGCTTTCTTT. Amino acids: CASSPRGTGSNTEAFF.

This rearrangement joins TRBV5-8 to TRBJ1-1; D call uncertain. Germline V gene lookup returns CDR1 SGHTS and CDR2 YDEGEE. CDR3 length: 12 residues. The V and J ends lost 5 bases and 5 bases respectively, with 10 bases between them. The CDR3 DNA reads as TGTGCCAGCAGGAACCGCCGGACTGAAGCTTTCTTT. It specifies CASRNRRTEAFF.

The V and J genes are TRBV18 and TRBJ2-3; 9 bases align to TRBD1. Germline V lookup: CDR1 KGHSH, CDR2 LQKENI. V lost 2 bases, J lost 3 bases, and 9 bases stayed unmatched. CDR3 length equals 17 residues. CDR3 bases: TGTGCCAGCTCACCAATTGGGACAGGGCCGGCGACAGATACGCAGTATTTT. This gives the protein CASSPIGTGPATDTQYF.

The CDR3 spells CAIRQDYEQYF. CDR3 sequence (DNA): TGTGCCATCAGACAGGATTACGAGCAGTACTTC. The rearrangement uses TRBV10-3 and TRBJ2-7, with a tentative D call TRBD1 (5 bases). The ends were cut back, 6 bases at V and 4 bases at J, with 7 bases in the middle. Germline V gene data show CDR1 as ENHRY and CDR2 as SYGVKD. This CDR3 spans 11 amino acids.

This clone has a handful of counts. This chain connects TRBV18 to TRBJ1-1, with unresolved D. V lost 2 bases to trimming and J lost 0 bases, with 10 bases between them. This CDR3 is built from 15 residues. CDR1 is KGHSH, CDR2 LQKENI, per germline. The DNA for the CDR3 is TGTGCCAGCTCACCATTAAACCAGGTGAACACTGAAGCTTTCTTT. Its protein product is CASSPLNQVNTEAFF.

This chain uses TRBV15 with TRBJ2-1, with D perhaps matching TRBD1 (6 bases). CDR1 is LNHNV and CDR2 is YYDKDF in the germline V gene (reference sequence). Trimming stripped 5 bases from V and 0 bases from J, with 23 bases between. The CDR3 spans 19 residues. In nucleotides, the CDR3 is TGTGCCACCAGCGGCCGGGACAAAGAAGGGATAAGCTCCTACAATGAGCAGTTCTTC. Translation: CATSGRDKEGISSYNEQFF.

This sequence joins TRBV19 and TRBJ2-3, with a weak D call TRBD2 (6 bases). Deletions cut 3 bases from V and 2 bases from J, with 15 bases between. The CDR3 has 16 amino acids. The germline CDR1 and CDR2 sequences are LNHDA and SQIVND (reference sequence). CDR3: CASSIGGAGNTDTQYF. The CDR3 bases are TGTGCCAGTAGTATTGGCGGGGCGGGCAACACAGATACGCAGTATTTT.

The rearrangement uses TRBV7-8 and TRBJ1-1, with a possible D match to TRBD1 (6 bases). Trimming left V 2 bases short and J 0 bases short, with 10 bases between. The germline V gene has CDR1 SGHVS and CDR2 FQNEAQ. CDR3 length: 15 amino acids. The CDR3 sequence: CASSLRDTLNTEAFF. The DNA of the CDR3 is TGTGCCAGCAGCTTAAGGGACACTCTGAACACTGAAGCTTTCTTT. The full variable domain, rest sourced from reference TRBV7-8 and TRBJ1-1, is GAGVSQSPRYKVAKRGQDVALRCDPISGHVSLFWYQQALGQGPEFLTYFQNEAQLDKSGLPSDRFFAERPEGSVSTLKIQRTQQEDSAVYLCASSLRDTLNTEAFFGQGTRLTVV.

The gene calls are TRBV5-1 and TRBJ2-2; 7 bases map to TRBD1. V gave up 0 bases and J gave up 1 base; unmatched junction bases: 0. The CDR3 contains 15 residues. Germline CDR1 reads SGHRS; CDR2 reads YFSETQ. In DNA form, the CDR3 reads TGCGCCAGCAGCTTGGCAGGGGGGAACACCGGGGAGCTGTTTTTT. Protein sequence: CASSLAGGNTGELFF.

CDR3 in amino acids: CASSERGEVNTEAFF. The CDR3 DNA sequence: TGCGCCAGCAGTGAGCGAGGGGAGGTGAACACTGAAGCTTTCTTT. The J gene is TRBJ1-1, the V gene TRBV10-2; D might be TRBD1 (5 bases). The V gene's germline CDR1 is WSHSY and CDR2 SAAADI. V was clipped by 2 bases and J by 0 bases, with 10 bases between them. The CDR3 has 15 residues.

J is TRBJ2-5 and V is TRBV6-5, with a weak D call TRBD2 (7 bases). The CDR3 runs 15 residues. The germline CDR1 and CDR2 sequences are MNHEY and SVGAGI. V lost 6 bases and J lost 2, with 16 bases in between. CDR3 protein: CASRALGGRQETQYF. The CDR3 nucleotides read TGTGCCAGCAGAGCCCTCGGGGGGCGACAAGAGACCCAGTACTTC.

This chain links TRBV9 with TRBJ2-1; D could derive from TRBD1 or TRBD2 (6 bases each). V was cut by 0 bases and J by 3 bases, with 10 bases left in between. This CDR3 comprises 15 residues. Germline CDR1 reads SGDLS; CDR2 reads YYNGEE. CDR3 protein: CASSVGRGVYNEQFF. The CDR3 DNA reads as TGTGCCAGCAGCGTAGGAAGGGGGGTCTACAATGAGCAGTTCTTC.

The genes are TRBV5-1 and TRBJ2-1; D is undetermined. Germline CDR1 SGHRS, CDR2 YFSETQ. Deletions cut 2 bases from V and 2 bases from J, with 11 bases between. This CDR3 spans 15 amino acids. The CDR3 DNA sequence: TGCGCCAGCAGCTTAGCCAGCGCAACCTACAATGAGCAGTTCTTC. Its translation is CASSLASATYNEQFF.

This clone was recorded once. The genes are TRBV11-2 and TRBJ1-5; D is undetermined. This CDR3 spans 13 amino acids. Germline V gives CDR1 SGHAT, CDR2 FQNNGV. The V gene lost 1 base and the J gene lost 0 bases, with 1 base spanning the gap. CDR3 sequence (DNA): TGTGCCAGCAGCTTAGCTAGCAATCAGCCCCAGCATTTT. It codes for CASSLASNQPQHF.

The chain recombines TRBV5-4 with TRBJ1-4, with D unresolved. CDR1 SGHNT and CDR2 YYREEE come from the germline V gene (reference sequence). CDR3 length: 14 amino acids. Trimming removed 1 base from V and 5 bases from J, with 9 bases in between. The CDR3 coding sequence is TGTGCCAGCAGCTTGTCGGCAGCAAATGAAAAACTGTTTTTT. This encodes CASSLSAANEKLFF.

This clone is large by share. V usage is TRBV5-1 and J usage is TRBJ2-7; 10 bases fit TRBD2. Germline values: CDR1 SGHRS, CDR2 YFSETQ. The CDR3 loop spans 16 amino acids. J lost 4 bases, V lost 4 bases, and 11 bases had no gene match. The CDR3 loop reads CASSGGSGRNSYEQYF. The CDR3 nucleotides read TGCGCCAGCAGCGGCGGTAGCGGGAGGAACTCTTACGAGCAGTACTTC.

This chain uses TRBV15 with TRBJ2-5, with D perhaps matching TRBD2 (5 bases). The germline CDR1 and CDR2 sequences are LNHNV and YYDKDF (reference sequence). Trimming took off 0 bases at V and 3 bases at J, with 8 bases between the two ends. The CDR3 totals 14 residues. The CDR3 sequence is CATSRDRGEETQYF. DNA of the CDR3: TGTGCCACCAGCAGAGATCGGGGAGAAGAGACCCAGTACTTC.

V is TRBV29-1 and J is TRBJ1-3; the D is unclear. Germline-derived CDR1 and CDR2 are SQVTM and ANQGSEA. This CDR3 contains 16 residues. Trimming left V 0 bases short and J 0 bases short, with 12 bases between. CDR3 nucleotides: TGCAGCGTTGAAGATGGGATCAGGAGCTCTGGAAACACCATATATTTT. It translates to CSVEDGIRSSGNTIYF.

The chain has TRBV19 and TRBJ2-1; D is uncertain. Germline CDR1 reads LNHDA; CDR2 reads SQIVND (reference sequence). V lost 1 base to trimming and J lost 8 bases, with 15 bases between them. This CDR3 is built from 15 residues. The DNA of the CDR3 is TGTGCCAGTAGTATAGGACGGACCTTAGGCCATGAGCAGTTCTTC. Residues: CASSIGRTLGHEQFF.